The next 20 T cell receptor beta chains were all read from a single sample in a study of early T cells in non-severe SARS-CoV-2 infection. TCRdb ran MiXCR on the 5' RACE reads and lists one entry per CDR3 protein. The sample lists roughly 100,000 distinct CDR3 sequences; around 13% were seen once. Sample: whole blood. The origin of the receptors is an adult who was a healthcare worker with PCR-confirmed SARS-CoV-2 infection or an uninfected control (not recorded which).

The sample holds many counts of this clonotype. V gene TRBV6-5 combines with J gene TRBJ1-1; D unresolved. V was cut by 7 bases and J by 0 bases, with 18 bases left in between. The CDR3 is 16 amino acids. Germline assignment: CDR1 MNHEY and CDR2 SVGAGI. CDR3 nucleotides: TGTGCCAGCACTCCCGTCGGGAGACGAATGAACACTGAAGCTTTCTTT. Amino acid sequence: CASTPVGRRMNTEAFF.

This chain connects TRBV6-2 or TRBV6-3 to TRBJ2-2; D call uncertain. Germline CDR1 MNHEY, CDR2 SVGEGT. The V and J ends lost 8 bases and 2 bases respectively, with 9 bases between them. This CDR3 contains 13 residues. The chain's CDR3 is CASLDINTGELFF. The DNA of the CDR3 is TGTGCCAGCTTAGACATAAACACCGGGGAGCTGTTTTTT.

This clonotype has only a few counts. The chain carries TRBV9 and TRBJ2-3; D possibly corresponds to TRBD1 (6 bases). CDR1 is SGDLS and CDR2 is YYNGEE in the germline V gene. The CDR3 spans 14 residues. Trimming left V 4 bases short and J 2 bases short, with 11 bases between. The CDR3 loop is CASSLRQATDTQYF. The CDR3 nucleotides read TGTGCCAGCAGCCTCCGACAGGCCACAGATACGCAGTATTTT.

This clonotype was detected ten times or more. This sequence joins TRBV12-3 or TRBV12-4 and TRBJ2-2; a weak D match, TRBD2 (5 bases). Between the trimmed V and J ends, which lost 6 bases and 8 bases, there was a span of 13 bases. The CDR3 totals 13 residues. CDR3 in amino acids: CASSPGLPGELFF. In nucleotides, the CDR3 is TGTGCCAGCAGCCCCGGACTGCCGGGGGAGCTGTTTTTT.

Points on this clonotype: This could be a read error, since a much larger clone is one nucleotide away. A read error is likely, as this CDR3 ends without the conserved phenylalanine or tryptophan. The chain combines TRBV3-1 with TRBJ2-7; D is uncertain. This CDR3 has 13 residues. Trimming shortened V by 4 bases and J by 3 bases, and 10 bases separated the two germline ends. Germline V lookup: CDR1 LGHDT, CDR2 YNNKEL (reference sequence). The CDR3 region is CASSRNSLYEQYI. CDR3 DNA: TGTGCCAGCAGCCGCAATTCACTCTACGAGCAGTACATC.

This chain uses TRBV2 with TRBJ2-6; D is unresolved. The CDR3 runs 13 residues. V gave up 8 bases and J gave up 4 bases, with 9 bases separating them. Germline-derived CDR1 and CDR2 are SNHLY and FYNNEI. The CDR3 spells CASDEPGANVLTF. CDR3 DNA: TGTGCCAGCGACGAGCCCGGGGCCAACGTCCTGACTTTC.

A few counts support this clonotype. The chain recombines TRBV16 with TRBJ1-4, with D hard to call. CDR1 and CDR2 from the germline V gene are KGHSY and FQNENV. V was trimmed by 0 bases and J by 0 bases, leaving 5 bases between them. The CDR3 is 15 amino acids. The CDR3 loop reads CASSQSGATNEKLFF. The CDR3 DNA reads as TGTGCCAGCAGCCAATCGGGAGCAACTAATGAAAAACTGTTTTTT.

The chain recombines TRBV20-1 with TRBJ2-1; 10 bases fit TRBD2. Germline CDR1 DFQATT, CDR2 SNEGSKA (reference sequence). The CDR3 runs 16 residues. V dropped 1 base and J dropped 0; count of bases not matched to a gene: 3. CDR3 residues: CSARVASGSSYNEQFF. DNA for the CDR3: TGCAGTGCTAGAGTGGCTAGCGGGAGCTCCTACAATGAGCAGTTCTTC.

This clonotype was detected a few times. The V gene is TRBV7-9, the J gene TRBJ1-4; no reliable D call. Germline-derived CDR1 and CDR2 are SEHNR and FQNEAQ (reference sequence). The CDR3 spans 13 residues. Trimming removed 8 bases from V and 8 bases from J, with 15 bases in between. CDR3 DNA sequence: TGTGCCAGCCGAGGCACGGGATCGGAAAAACTGTTTTTT. Its protein is CASRGTGSEKLFF.

The genes are TRBV6-5 and TRBJ2-7, with D possibly being TRBD2 (6 bases). This CDR3 is built from 15 residues. Germline V gene sequence: CDR1 MNHEY, CDR2 SVGAGI. V was cut by 2 bases and J by 5 bases, with 16 bases left in between. The DNA of the CDR3 is TGTGCCAGCAGTTACGAGGCGGGGAGGAATGACGAGCAGTACTTC. This codes for CASSYEAGRNDEQYF.

The chain employs TRBV12-3 or TRBV12-4 and TRBJ2-1; D is uncertain. V gave up 2 bases and J gave up 8 bases, with 13 bases separating them. The CDR3 is made up of 14 amino acids. The CDR3 nucleotides are TGTGCCAGCAGTTTAACAACAGCTCTAGATGAGCAGTTCTTC. This sequence encodes CASSLTTALDEQFF.

The chain employs TRBV28 and TRBJ2-7, with unresolved D. V lost 8 bases and J lost 4, with 12 bases in between. Looked up from germline, CDR1 is MDHEN and CDR2 is SYDVKM. The CDR3 runs 12 residues. CDR3 nucleotide sequence: TGTGCCAGCCTCAATGGCGGATACGAGCAGTACTTC. This encodes CASLNGGYEQYF.

This clonotype has at least ten counts. The rearrangement links TRBV6-1 to TRBJ1-1; D might be TRBD1 (5 bases). This CDR3 region has 13 residues. V lost 8 bases and J 3 bases, leaving 13 bases between the germline ends. Germline assignment: CDR1 MNHNS and CDR2 SASEGT. The DNA for the CDR3 is TGTGCCAGCCCGGGAGCCAGGGACACTGAAGCTTTCTTT. This codes for CASPGARDTEAFF.

This clonotype was seen at least ten times. The J gene is TRBJ2-4, the V gene TRBV12-3 or TRBV12-4, with D perhaps TRBD1 (6 bases). The CDR3 is 12 amino acids. V shed 8 bases and J shed 1 base, with 6 bases lying between them. CDR3 sequence: CASQGAKNIQYF. CDR3 nucleotides: TGTGCCAGCCAGGGGGCCAAAAACATTCAGTACTTC.

J is TRBJ1-1 and V is TRBV28; 7 nucleotides line up with TRBD1. CDR1 is MDHEN, CDR2 SYDVKM, per germline. The ends lost 4 bases at V and 6 bases at J; junction bases unmatched: 8. This CDR3 comprises 14 residues. CDR3 coding DNA: TGTGCCAGCAGTTCCGGGACAGCCCTTCCTGAAGCTTTCTTT. It codes for CASSSGTALPEAFF.

This clonotype was seen a handful of times. J is TRBJ2-7 and V is TRBV7-9; 9 nucleotides match TRBD1. The CDR3 has 15 residues. Germline CDR1 and CDR2: SEHNR and FQNEAQ (reference sequence). Trimming at V came to 1 base and at J to 2 bases, leaving 3 bases not matched to a gene. The CDR3 loop reads CASSLGGQGTYEQYF. The CDR3, as DNA: TGTGCCAGCAGCTTAGGGGGACAGGGAACCTACGAGCAGTACTTC.

A few counts support this clonotype. This chain uses TRBV7-8 with TRBJ2-3; the D call may be TRBD1 or TRBD2 (5 bases each). Germline V gives CDR1 SGHVS, CDR2 FQNEAQ. CDR3 length equals 14 residues. The V end was cut by 5 bases, the J end by 2 bases, with 11 bases between. The CDR3 region has the DNA TGTGCCAGCAGCGTCCGGGACCTCACAGATACGCAGTATTTT. This translates into CASSVRDLTDTQYF.

The V gene is TRBV28, the J gene TRBJ2-7; a weak D match, TRBD2 (7 bases). Trimming stripped 8 bases from V and 3 bases from J, with 14 bases between. The CDR3 length is 13 residues. Germline CDR1 MDHEN, CDR2 SYDVKM. The CDR3 sequence: CASEFGGRYEQYF. The CDR3, as DNA: TGTGCCAGCGAGTTCGGGGGGCGCTACGAGCAGTACTTC. The full variable domain, in which reference TRBV28 and TRBJ2-7 provide the parts outside the CDR3, is DVKVTQSSRYLVKRTGEKVFLECVQDMDHENMFWYRQDPGLGLRLIYFSYDVKMKEKGDIPEGYSVSREKKERFSLILESASTNQTSMYLCASEFGGRYEQYFGPGTRLTVT.

This clonotype was detected a few times. The rearrangement links TRBV28 to TRBJ2-1; 13 nucleotides line up with TRBD2. Looked up from germline, CDR1 is MDHEN and CDR2 is SYDVKM. This CDR3 has 16 residues. V lost 8 bases to trimming and J lost 1 base; unmatched junction nucleotides: 5. The CDR3 DNA reads as TGTGCCAGCTCCGGGACTAGCGGGGAATCCTACAATGAGCAGTTCTTC. It codes for CASSGTSGESYNEQFF.

This clonotype was counted between two and nine times. The rearrangement links TRBV12-3 or TRBV12-4 to TRBJ2-5; D not certain. V was cut by 1 base and J by 3 bases, with 6 bases left in between. The CDR3 totals 13 residues. This CDR3 is CASSLDSEETQYF. The CDR3 DNA reads as TGTGCCAGCAGTTTAGACTCCGAAGAGACCCAGTACTTC.